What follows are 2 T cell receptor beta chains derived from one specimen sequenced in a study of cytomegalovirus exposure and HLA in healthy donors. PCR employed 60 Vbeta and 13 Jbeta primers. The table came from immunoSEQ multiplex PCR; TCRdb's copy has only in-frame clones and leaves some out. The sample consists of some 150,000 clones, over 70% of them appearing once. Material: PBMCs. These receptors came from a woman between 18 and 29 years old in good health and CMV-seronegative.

CDR3 protein: CASRAGGNTGELFF. CDR3 DNA sequence: TGTGCCAGCAGGGCGGGGGGGAACACCGGGGAGCTGTTTTTT. This chain connects TRBV6-5 to TRBJ2-2; 8 nucleotides agree with TRBD2. After removal of 6 bases from V and 1 base from J, the junction contained 1 base not matched to a gene. The CDR3 runs 14 residues. Per germline, CDR1 MNHEY and CDR2 SVGAGI.

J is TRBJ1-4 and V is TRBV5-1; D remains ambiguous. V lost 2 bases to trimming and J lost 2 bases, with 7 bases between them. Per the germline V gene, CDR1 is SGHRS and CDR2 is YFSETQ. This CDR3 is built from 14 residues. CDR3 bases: TGCGCCAGCAGCTTATCGGGGACTAATGAAAAACTGTTTTTT. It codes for CASSLSGTNEKLFF.